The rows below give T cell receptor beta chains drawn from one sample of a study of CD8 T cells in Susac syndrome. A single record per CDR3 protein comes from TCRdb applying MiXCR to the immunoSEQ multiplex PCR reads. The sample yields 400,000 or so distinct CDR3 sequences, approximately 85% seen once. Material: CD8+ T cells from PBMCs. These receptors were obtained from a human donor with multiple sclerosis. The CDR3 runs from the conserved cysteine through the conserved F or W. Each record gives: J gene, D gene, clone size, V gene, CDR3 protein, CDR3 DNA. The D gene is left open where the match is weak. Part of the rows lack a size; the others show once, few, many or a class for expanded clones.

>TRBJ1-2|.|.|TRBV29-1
CSVFGVEGLEGYTF
TGCAGCGTGTTTGGGGTTGAGGGATTGGAAGGCTACACCTTC
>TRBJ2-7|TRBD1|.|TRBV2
CASSVNPTGYSYEQYF
TGTGCCAGCAGTGTCAATCCGACAGGGTACTCCTACGAGCAGTACTTC
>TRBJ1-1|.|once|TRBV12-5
CASVLTLNTEAFF
TGTGCTAGTGTCCTGACACTCAACACTGAAGCTTTCTTT
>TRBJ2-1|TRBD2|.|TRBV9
CASSAFEGLAGKNEQFF
TGTGCCAGCAGCGCCTTCGAGGGACTAGCGGGAAAGAATGAGCAGTTCTTC
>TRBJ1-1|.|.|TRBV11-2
CASSFNSPTEAFF
TGTGCCAGCAGCTTTAACTCCCCCACTGAAGCTTTCTTT
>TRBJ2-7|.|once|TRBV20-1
CSARDLTGSYEQYF
TGCAGTGCTAGAGATCTAACGGGATCCTACGAGCAGTACTTC
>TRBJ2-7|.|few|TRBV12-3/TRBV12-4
CASSPRQYF
TGTGCCAGCAGTCCCAGGCAGTACTTC
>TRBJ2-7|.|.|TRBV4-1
CASSQGNSYEQYF
TGCGCCAGCAGCCAAGGGAACTCCTACGAGCAGTACTTC
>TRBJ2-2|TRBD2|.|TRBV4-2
CASSQEAGGDTGELFF
TGTGCCAGCAGCCAAGAAGCGGGGGGAGACACCGGGGAGCTGTTTTTT
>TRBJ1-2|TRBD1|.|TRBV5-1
CASSDPNRGPGYTF
TGCGCCAGCAGCGATCCGAACAGGGGCCCGGGCTACACCTTC
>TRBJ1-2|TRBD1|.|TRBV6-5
CASSLDRGLSNGYTF
TGTGCCAGCAGTCTGGACAGGGGGCTATCTAATGGCTACACCTTC
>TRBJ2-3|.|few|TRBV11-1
CASSAESVQYF
TGTGCCAGCAGCGCTGAGAGCGTGCAGTATTTT
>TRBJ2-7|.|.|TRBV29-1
CSVEDSEQYF
TGCAGCGTTGAAGATTCAGAGCAGTACTTC
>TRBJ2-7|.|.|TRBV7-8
CASSLPLGGRVHEQYF
TGTGCCAGCAGCTTACCCCTAGGGGGAAGGGTCCACGAGCAGTACTTC
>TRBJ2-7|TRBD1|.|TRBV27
CASSLSTGSNEQYF
TGTGCCAGCAGTTTATCGACAGGGTCAAACGAGCAGTACTTC
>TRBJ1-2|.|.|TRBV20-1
CSATNRASDYGYTF
TGCAGTGCTACCAACAGGGCGTCTGACTATGGCTACACCTTC
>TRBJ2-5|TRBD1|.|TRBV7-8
CASSSPTDRLETQYF
TGTGCCAGCAGCTCACCTACGGACAGGTTGGAGACCCAGTACTTC
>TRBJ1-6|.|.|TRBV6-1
CASSEPRGLVSPLHF
TGTGCCAGCAGTGAACCTAGAGGGTTAGTTTCACCCCTCCACTTT
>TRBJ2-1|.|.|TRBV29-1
CSVVWGPSYNEQFF
TGCAGCGTTGTCTGGGGCCCCTCCTACAATGAGCAGTTCTTC
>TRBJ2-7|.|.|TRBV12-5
CASGWSPTATLNEQYF
TGTGCTAGTGGTTGGTCACCGACAGCGACTCTCAACGAGCAGTACTTC
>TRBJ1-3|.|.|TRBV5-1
CASSSTVNSGNTIYF
TGCGCCAGCAGCTCTACTGTGAACTCTGGAAACACCATATATTTT
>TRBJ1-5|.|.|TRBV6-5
CASSYTRLGNQPQHF
TGTGCCAGCAGTTACACCCGATTGGGCAATCAGCCCCAGCATTTT
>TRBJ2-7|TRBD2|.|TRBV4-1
CASSQTRSGTEQYF
TGCGCCAGCAGCCAGACGAGAAGCGGGACCGAGCAGTACTTC
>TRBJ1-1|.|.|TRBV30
CAWDRLAEAFF
TGTGCCTGGGACCGGTTGGCTGAAGCTTTCTTT
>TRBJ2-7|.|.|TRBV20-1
CSARNPPNVEQYF
TGCAGTGCTAGAAACCCTCCCAATGTAGAGCAGTACTTC
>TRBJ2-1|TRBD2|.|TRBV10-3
CAISESSGSRYNEQFF
TGTGCCATCAGTGAGTCGAGCGGGAGTAGGTACAATGAGCAGTTCTTC
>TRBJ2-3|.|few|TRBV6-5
CASSYRHAADTQYF
TGTGCCAGCAGTTATCGACACGCTGCAGATACGCAGTATTTT
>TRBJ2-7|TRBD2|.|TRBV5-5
CASSPSGGLHYEQYF
TGTGCCAGCAGTCCAAGCGGGGGGCTACACTACGAGCAGTACTTC